Below are 32 T cell receptor beta chains sequenced from a single sample in a study of T cell clonality in common variable immunodeficiency. The method was immunoSEQ multiplex PCR; TCRdb's version includes in-frame clones alone and lacks a portion of them. The data show roughly 40,000 clones, with none appearing a single time. Sequenced sample: peripheral blood mononuclear cells. The receptors were sampled from a person aged 18-70 years in good health.

This clone was counted between two and nine times. The DNA ends 3 residues before the CDR3 does, and the rest of the CDR3 is filled in from the germline J gene. The chain links TRBV18 to TRBJ1-2; no reliable D call. The length of the CDR3 is 17 residues. Germline loops: CDR1 KGHSH, CDR2 LQKENI. The covered CDR3 bases are TGTGCCAGCTCACCATTCCGACTAGCGGGAACCTACAATGAC. Its protein is CASSPFRLAGTYND. The full CDR3 protein is CASSPFRLAGTYNDYTF.

This clone was seen at least ten times. The DNA ends 3 residues before the CDR3 does, and the rest of the CDR3 is filled in from the germline J gene. This chain connects TRBV4-1 to TRBJ1-2; 10 bases match TRBD1. This CDR3 is 14 amino acids long. Germline values: CDR1 MGHRA, CDR2 YSYEKL. J gave up 7 bases and V 7 bases, and 9 bases lay outside the gene matches. The CDR3 bases that were read are TGCGCCAGCACCCACGATAGGGACAGGGGTGGC. Its protein is CASTHDRDRGG. The full-length CDR3 reads as CASTHDRDRGGYTF.

There are many counts of this clone. The read halts 3 residues ahead of the CDR3 end, with the missing end drawn from the germline J gene. The chain couples TRBV10-2 to TRBJ2-3; D uncertain. In germline, CDR1 is WSHSY, CDR2 SAAADI. This CDR3 has 14 residues. V lost 7 bases to trimming and J lost 5 bases, with 16 bases between them. CDR3 region: CASTTPRFGDTQYF. The sequenced part of the CDR3 DNA is TGCGCCAGCACGACCCCGCGGTTCGGAGATACG.

This clone came up many times. The CDR3 bases that were read are TGTGCTAGTGGGACAGGAGAACGCTATAATTCACCC. Translating gives CASGTGERYNSP. The complete CDR3 sequence is CASGTGERYNSPLHF. The chain has TRBV12-5 and TRBJ1-6; tentatively, D is TRBD1 (6 bases). The read terminates 3 residues ahead of where the CDR3 ends, so the germline J gene completes it. Germline V gene lookup returns CDR1 LGHNT and CDR2 FRNRAP. Trimming cost V 6 bases and J 3 bases, with 12 bases left between them. The CDR3 extends over 15 amino acids.

This clone occurred many times. The read ends 3 residues before the CDR3 terminus; that terminus is restored from the germline J gene. Other DNA sequences within the sample encode an identical CDR3. V is TRBV7-6 and J is TRBJ2-1, with 10 bases matching TRBD2. The V and J ends lost 4 bases and 4 bases, in that order; junction bases with no gene match: 7. Per germline, CDR1 SGHVS and CDR2 FNYEAQ. The CDR3 runs 16 residues. CDR3 sequence reads: CASSSLLAGVYNEQFF. The sequenced CDR3 bases are TGTGCCAGCAGCTCTCTCCTAGCGGGAGTATACAATGAG.

In this sample, this clone turned up a few times. One base away lies a much larger clone, so this may be a sequencing read error. The read halts 3 residues ahead of the CDR3 end, with the missing end drawn from the germline J gene. The rearrangement uses TRBV19 and TRBJ2-1, with 10 bases matching TRBD2. The CDR3 is 15 amino acids. J gave up 4 bases and V 5 bases, and 5 bases lay outside the gene matches. The germline V gene encodes CDR1 LNHDA and CDR2 SQIVND (reference sequence). The CDR3 DNA, read in part, is TGTGCCAGTAGTGGCGGGACTAGCGTTTACAATGAG. It codes for CASSGGTSVYNE. The whole CDR3 sequence is CASSGGTSVYNEQFF.

This clone was picked up many times. The read ends 3 residues early relative to the CDR3; the germline J gene fills the gap. The chain joins TRBV5-4 to TRBJ1-1; tentatively, D is TRBD1 (5 bases). The CDR3 covers 15 residues. With 4 bases removed from V and 5 bases from J, the gap between germline ends came to 18 bases. Germline assignment: CDR1 SGHNT and CDR2 YYREEE (reference sequence). Partial CDR3 DNA: TGTGCCAGCAGCCCTACAGGAGCCTTGGGGACTGAA. Residues: CASSPTGALGTE. The CDR3 as a whole reads CASSPTGALGTEAFF.

This clone came up many times. The CDR3 end falls 3 residues outside the read, so it is completed with the germline J gene. The chain uses TRBV5-6 and TRBJ1-2; possibly TRBD1 for D (5 bases). Germline V gene lookup returns CDR1 SGHDT and CDR2 YYEEEE. CDR3 size: 13 residues. The V end was cut by 1 base, the J end by 7 bases, with 11 bases between. The part of the CDR3 DNA that was read is TGTGCCAGCAGCTTGTCGAGGACACCTGGC. Translating gives CASSLSRTPG. The full CDR3 sequence reads CASSLSRTPGYTF.

This clone was observed many times. The read comes to an end 3 residues before the CDR3 does, leaving the germline J gene to fill in the end. The chain uses TRBV12-3 or TRBV12-4 and TRBJ2-7; a weak D match, TRBD1 (5 bases). This CDR3 region has 16 residues. Trimming cost V 3 bases and J 3 bases, with 18 bases left between them. Here the CDR3 reads CASSFETGIRNYEQYF. Partial CDR3 DNA: TGTGCCAGCAGTTTTGAAACAGGTATCCGAAACTACGAG.

The sample holds many counts of this clone. Read data end 3 residues before the CDR3 end; the end is taken from the germline J gene. This sequence joins TRBV2 and TRBJ2-1, with 12 bases fitting TRBD2. This CDR3 has 15 residues. From germline, CDR1 is SNHLY and CDR2 FYNNEI. The trim removed 10 bases at V and 8 bases at J, leaving 12 bases unmatched. CDR3 sequence: CATSETSGSLDEQFF. The DNA read from the CDR3 is TGTGCCACCTCCGAGACTAGCGGGAGTCTCGATGAG.

This clone has at least ten counts. The DNA read from the CDR3 is TGTGCCAGCAGTGAAGGTAGCCTAGCGGGGGAGACC. As protein: CASSEGSLAGET. From start to end, the CDR3 is CASSEGSLAGETQYF. This chain joins TRBV2 and TRBJ2-5; 9 bases align to TRBD2. The DNA ends 3 residues before the CDR3 does, and the rest of the CDR3 is filled in from the germline J gene. V was clipped by 1 base and J by 5 bases; unmatched bases: 5. The CDR3 totals 15 residues. CDR1 and CDR2 (germline): SNHLY, FYNNEI.

In this sample, this clone turned up many times. The CDR3 end lies 3 residues beyond the end of the read and is filled in from the germline J gene. The chain employs TRBV11-2 and TRBJ1-4, with D hard to call. The V and J ends lost 5 bases and 4 bases respectively, with 11 bases between them. CDR1 is SGHAT and CDR2 is FQNNGV in the germline V gene. The CDR3 has 14 amino acids. The CDR3 spells CASSGAGVNEKLFF. The CDR3 bases that were read are TGTGCCAGCAGCGGCGCGGGAGTTAATGAAAAA.

This clone appeared many times. The missing CDR3 end, 3 residues past where the read stops, is filled in from the germline J gene. The chain is built from TRBV7-9 and TRBJ2-1; D perhaps matches TRBD2 (6 bases). Trimming took 2 bases from V and 5 from J, leaving 10 bases between them. Germline CDR1 SEHNR, CDR2 FQNEAQ (reference sequence). CDR3 length: 14 residues. CDR3 DNA, as far as it was read: TGTGCCAGCAGCTTAAATTGGGGGGACAATGAG. Amino acid sequence: CASSLNWGDNE. The whole CDR3 region reads CASSLNWGDNEQFF. Looking up the rest from reference TRBV7-9 and TRBJ2-1 gives the full variable domain: DTGVSQNPRHKITKRGQNVTFRCDPISEHNRLYWYRQTLGQGPEFLTYFQNEAQLEKSRLLSDRFSAERPKGSFSTLEIQRTEQGDSAMYLCASSLNWGDNEQFFGPGTRLTVL.

Note on this clone: The read is 3 residues too short to cover the CDR3 end, so that end is filled in from the germline J gene. The chain recombines TRBV19 with TRBJ1-1, with D maybe TRBD1 (5 bases). CDR3 length: 13 amino acids. Per germline, CDR1 LNHDA and CDR2 SQIVND (reference sequence). Trimming pared 8 bases from V and 3 bases from J, leaving 13 bases between. The CDR3: CASRYAGDTEAFF. Partial CDR3 DNA: TGTGCCAGTCGATACGCGGGGGACACTGAA.

At least ten counts were recorded for this clone. One end of the junction does not line up with germline, which may come from a read error. The read is 3 residues too short to cover the CDR3 end, so that end is filled in from the germline J gene. This sequence joins TRBV7-7 and TRBJ2-7; possible D gene TRBD1, 6 bases. Looked up from germline, CDR1 is SSHAT and CDR2 is FNYEAQ (reference sequence). This CDR3 is built from 15 residues. The CDR3 protein is CASSESTGRTYEQYF. CDR3 DNA (partial): TGTGCTAGCAGCGAGTCGACAGGCAGAACCTACGAG. The variable domain in full, completed from reference TRBV7-7 and TRBJ2-7, reads GAGVSQSPRYKVTKRGQDVTLRCDPISSHATLYWYQQALGQGPEFLTYFNYEAQPDKSGLPSDRFSAERPEGSISTLTIQRTEQRDSAMYRCASSESTGRTYEQYFGPGTRLTVT.

This clone has more than one count but fewer than ten. The read terminates 3 residues before the CDR3 end, so the remaining end is supplied by the germline J gene. The genes are TRBV11-2 and TRBJ2-7, with 9 bases aligning to TRBD2. There are 15 residues in the CDR3. Trimming removed 1 base from V and 1 base from J; junction bases left unmatched: 2. Per germline, CDR1 SGHAT and CDR2 FQNNGV. The CDR3: CASSLGSGSSYEQYF. CDR3 DNA (partial): TGTGCCAGCAGCTTAGGTAGCGGGAGTTCCTACGAG.

This clone was seen ten or more times. Coverage ceases 3 residues before the CDR3 finishes, and the germline J gene fills in the end. V gene TRBV19 combines with J gene TRBJ1-2; 8 bases fit TRBD1. The J segment lost 6 bases and the V segment lost 10 bases, leaving 4 bases of the junction unmatched. The CDR3 totals 11 residues. Germline V gives CDR1 LNHDA, CDR2 SQIVND (reference sequence). The CDR3 DNA, read in part, is TGTGCCACCCGGACAGGGAATGGC. Protein product: CATRTGNG. The full CDR3 sequence reads CATRTGNGYTF.

The table lists this clone with many counts. The read stops 3 residues short of the end of the CDR3; the missing end is completed from the germline J gene. V usage is TRBV2 and J usage is TRBJ1-1; D uncertain. Trimming left V 4 bases short and J 2 bases short, with 5 bases between. Germline V gene lookup returns CDR1 SNHLY and CDR2 FYNNEI. The CDR3 has 12 residues. The CDR3 loop reads CASSVRNTEAFF. CDR3 DNA (partial): TGTGCCAGCAGTGTCAGAAACACTGAA.

This clone came up many times. The CDR3 here is CSASRGTGGYTF. The DNA read from the CDR3 is TGCAGTGCTAGCAGGGGAACTGGTGGC. The rearrangement uses TRBV20-1 and TRBJ1-2; TRBD1 is a possible D gene (6 bases). The CDR3 is cut off 3 residues early in the read; its end comes from the germline J gene. Trimming stripped 3 bases from V and 7 bases from J, with 12 bases between. The CDR3 is made up of 12 amino acids. The V gene's germline CDR1 is DFQATT and CDR2 SNEGSKA (reference sequence).

This clone was found many times. With the read ending 3 residues before the CDR3 end, the germline J gene is used to fill in that end. V is TRBV5-1 and J is TRBJ2-3; possibly TRBD1 for D (5 bases). Germline assignment: CDR1 SGHRS and CDR2 YFSETQ. The CDR3 contains 13 residues. Trimming shortened V by 4 bases and J by 1 base, and 7 bases separated the two germline ends. The CDR3 loop is CASSPTGTDTQYF. Partial CDR3 DNA: TGCGCCAGCAGCCCGACAGGCACAGATACG. Variable domain in full (rest from reference TRBV5-1 and TRBJ2-3): KAGVTQTPRYLIKTRGQQVTLSCSPISGHRSVSWYQQTPGQGLQFLFEYFSETQRNKGNFPGRFSGRQFSNSRSEMNVSTLELGDSALYLCASSPTGTDTQYFGPGTRLTVL.

This clone appeared many times. The missing CDR3 end, 3 residues past where the read stops, is filled in from the germline J gene. This rearrangement joins TRBV29-1 to TRBJ2-7, with 7 bases aligning to TRBD1. Germline lookup yields CDR1 SQVTM and CDR2 ANQGSEA. V lost 4 bases to trimming and J lost 2 bases; unmatched junction nucleotides: 11. This CDR3 contains 15 residues. CDR3 bases read: TGCAGCGTTGTCAAGGAACAGGGGCCTCCCTACGAG. Protein product: CSVVKEQGPPYE. In full, the CDR3 is CSVVKEQGPPYEQYF.

This clone was counted ten times or more. The observed sequence ends 3 residues before the CDR3 terminus, with the missing tail filled in from the germline J gene. This chain connects TRBV7-2 to TRBJ2-3; D remains ambiguous. This CDR3 has 12 residues. Germline CDR1 reads SGHTA; CDR2 reads FQGNSA. The CDR3 bases that were read are TGTGCCAGCAGCTTAGCCCCCGGGACG. Protein: CASSLAPGT. The full-length CDR3 reads as CASSLAPGTQYF.

This clone was seen many times. The read is 3 residues too short to cover the CDR3 end, so that end is filled in from the germline J gene. This chain uses TRBV5-1 with TRBJ1-6; possibly TRBD1 for D (6 bases). CDR3 length: 13 amino acids. Trimming cost V 4 bases and J 8 bases, with 10 bases left between them. The germline gives CDR1 SGHRS, CDR2 YFSETQ. The covered CDR3 bases are TGCGCCAGCAGCCTGGACAGCTATTCACCC. Amino acid sequence: CASSLDSYSP. The full CDR3 is CASSLDSYSPLHF.

This clone was detected many times. The CDR3 is CASSFFLSGPTDTQYF. The sequenced part of the CDR3 DNA is TGTGCCAGCAGCTTCTTTCTTAGCGGCCCCACAGATACG. The genes are TRBV5-4 and TRBJ2-3, with TRBD2 as a possible D gene (6 bases). The observed sequence ends 3 residues before the CDR3 terminus, with the missing tail filled in from the germline J gene. Germline V gives CDR1 SGHNT, CDR2 YYREEE (reference sequence). The ends were cut back, 2 bases at V and 2 bases at J, with 15 bases in the middle. There are 16 residues in the CDR3.

There are many counts of this clone. With the read ending 3 residues before the CDR3 end, the germline J gene is used to fill in that end. The chain joins TRBV5-1 to TRBJ2-1; unclear D gene. CDR3 length: 11 residues. Trimming took 6 bases from V and 4 from J, leaving 5 bases between them. Germline V gene sequence: CDR1 SGHRS, CDR2 YFSETQ. CDR3 bases read: TGCGCCAGCACCTCTTACAATGAG. As protein: CASTSYNE. The whole CDR3 region reads CASTSYNEQFF.

This clone was found many times. Germline and junction disagree at one end, which may indicate a read error. Partial CDR3 DNA: TGTGCCAGTAGTGACACGGCCGGGACAGGTACG. Residues: CASSDTAGTGT. The full CDR3 protein is CASSDTAGTGTQYF. The V and J genes are TRBV19 and TRBJ2-3; 8 bases fit TRBD1. The read stops 3 residues short of the end of the CDR3; the missing end is completed from the germline J gene. CDR3 length: 14 amino acids. From germline, CDR1 is LNHDA and CDR2 SQIVND (reference sequence).

This clone was observed many times. The CDR3 end falls 3 residues outside the read, so it is completed with the germline J gene. The chain links TRBV19 to TRBJ2-3, with TRBD1 matching 9 bases. The CDR3 loop spans 17 amino acids. The junction had 8 bases not matched to a gene; V was cut back by 3 bases and J by 1 base. Germline V gives CDR1 LNHDA, CDR2 SQIVND (reference sequence). The CDR3 region is CASSMFFRDRGTDTQYF. The CDR3 bases that were read are TGTGCCAGTAGTATGTTTTTTCGGGACAGGGGCACAGATACG.

This clone was seen ten or more times. The read ends 3 residues early relative to the CDR3; the germline J gene fills the gap. The chain uses TRBV10-3 and TRBJ1-2; 7 nucleotides align to TRBD1. CDR1 ENHRY and CDR2 SYGVKD come from the germline V gene. There are 14 residues in the CDR3. V lost 6 bases, J lost 2 bases, and 6 bases stayed unmatched. CDR3 protein: CAIRGDSANYGYTF. The DNA read from the CDR3 is TGTGCCATCAGGGGGGACAGCGCAAACTATGGC.

This clone was counted at least ten times. Partial CDR3 DNA: TGTGCCAGCAGACCGACAGGAGAGGGAGATACG. Its protein product is CASRPTGEGDT. The CDR3 in full is CASRPTGEGDTQYF. The chain recombines TRBV5-6 with TRBJ2-3, with a possible D match to TRBD1 (6 bases). The read gets to within 3 residues of the CDR3 end, and the germline J gene fills in the rest. The germline gives CDR1 SGHDT, CDR2 YYEEEE. CDR3 length: 14 amino acids. V shed 5 bases and J shed 5 bases, with 15 bases lying between them.

On this clone: Since a much larger clone is just one base distant, this may be a read error. With the read ending 3 residues before the CDR3 end, the germline J gene is used to fill in that end. Within the sample, other DNA sequences also encode this same CDR3. The gene calls are TRBV18 and TRBJ1-3; 7 bases match TRBD1. The CDR3 is made up of 15 amino acids. Germline V gene sequence: CDR1 KGHSH, CDR2 LQKENI. Partial CDR3 DNA: TGTGCCAGCTCACCTTACCGGGACAGAGGAAACACA. It yields the protein CASSPYRDRGNT. In full, the CDR3 reads CASSPYRDRGNTIYF.

Regarding this clone: Read data end 3 residues before the CDR3 end; the end is taken from the germline J gene. This rearrangement joins TRBV6-1 to TRBJ1-2; D call uncertain. CDR3 length: 13 amino acids. Per the germline V gene, CDR1 is MNHNS and CDR2 is SASEGT. The sequenced CDR3 bases are TGTGCCAGCAGTGCCGAGAGCTCCTACGAC. This translates into CASSAESSYD. Given in full, the CDR3 is CASSAESSYDYTF.

This clone was recorded at least ten times. The CDR3 goes on 3 residues after the read ends, and that part is filled in from the germline J gene. The chain carries TRBV5-5 and TRBJ2-2; 7 bases line up with TRBD1. The V and J ends lost 1 base and 3 bases, in that order; junction bases with no gene match: 3. The CDR3 has 15 amino acids. Germline V gene data show CDR1 as SGHKS and CDR2 as YYEKEE (reference sequence). The CDR3 protein is CASSLRDRDTGELFF. CDR3 DNA (partial): TGTGCCAGCAGCTTGCGGGACAGAGACACCGGGGAG.